This T cell receptor (beta chain) is drawn from a study of cytomegalovirus exposure and HLA in healthy donors. Whole-study results and caveats: Later, an analysis showed that TCR beta chains associated with HLA were more clonally expanded than others that were equally common. Sequence variants that were highly shared formed a cluster that was likely a sequencing artifact.

V shed 5 bases, J shed 6 bases, and the junction held 6 bases outside the gene matches. CDR1 and CDR2 (germline): SEHNR, FQNEAQ (reference sequence). The CDR3 contains 14 residues. PCR involved 60 Vbeta and 13 Jbeta primers. The data were produced by immunoSEQ multiplex PCR, yet TCRdb's version contains in-frame clones alone and is incomplete. The table shows around 170,000 clones, with about three quarters occurring only once. Turning to this clone: Its antigen is not identified.

The receptor was isolated from a girl aged 5-17 years in good health and CMV-seronegative. The chain employs TRBV7-9 and TRBJ1-4; 7 bases are a match to TRBD1. The sample taken for sequencing was PBMCs. The CDR3, as DNA: TGTGCCAGCAGCCCCGGACAGGAACATGAAAAACTGTTTTTT. Translating gives CASSPGQEHEKLFF.